The 27 T cell receptor beta chains presented below share a single source sample, sequenced in a study of graft-versus-host responses after intestinal transplantation (dated by TCRdb to about 2021). Library preparation employed the immunoSEQ multiplex PCR assay. TCRdb obtained this table from immuneACCESS and retained in-frame rearrangements with V and J assigned. These tables miss some clones; where compared with another copy, unresolved V genes account for less than half of the shortfall, and the remainder is unexplained. The sample table lists about 27,000 clones, approximately 93% of them with a count of one. Clones ranked in the top ten supply 0.53% of the sample. Sequenced material: PBMCs, taken 18 days after transplant. Receptor source: a human patient who received an intestinal transplant, so some T cells may come from the graft donor.

V usage is TRBV7-2 and J usage is TRBJ1-4; weak D call: TRBD1 (5 bases). Germline lookup yields CDR1 SGHTA and CDR2 FQGNSA. CDR3 length: 16 residues. V lost 1 base to trimming and J lost 7 bases, with 16 bases between them. In DNA form, the CDR3 reads TGTGCCAGCAGCTTAGAAGGGACGGTCCCTTTTGAAAAACTGTTTTTT. This sequence encodes CASSLEGTVPFEKLFF. The full variable domain, in which reference TRBV7-2 and TRBJ1-4 provide the parts outside the CDR3, is GAGVSQSPSNKVTEKGKDVELRCDPISGHTALYWYRQSLGQGLEFLIYFQGNSAPDKSGLPSDRFSAERTGGSVSTLTIQRTQQEDSAVYLCASSLEGTVPFEKLFFGSGTQLSVL.

V is TRBV13 and J is TRBJ1-3; D ambiguous. Trimming pared 2 bases from V and 4 bases from J, leaving 9 bases between. CDR1 is PRHDT, CDR2 FYEKMQ, per germline (reference sequence). The CDR3 is made up of 14 amino acids. The CDR3: CASSLNIEGNTIYF. CDR3 nucleotides: TGTGCCAGCAGCTTAAATATCGAGGGAAACACCATATATTTT.

J is TRBJ2-7 and V is TRBV6-5; TRBD1 aligns across 8 bases. The CDR3 sequence is 14 residues long. Germline V gene data show CDR1 as MNHEY and CDR2 as SVGAGI. The ends lost 4 bases at V and 2 bases at J; junction bases unmatched: 4. The CDR3 protein is CASSSGTGPYEQYF. CDR3 DNA sequence: TGTGCCAGCAGTTCCGGGACAGGCCCCTACGAGCAGTACTTC.

The chain combines TRBV5-4 with TRBJ1-6; maybe TRBD1 (6 bases). The V gene's germline CDR1 is SGHNT and CDR2 YYREEE (reference sequence). The V and J ends lost 4 bases and 6 bases respectively, with 23 bases between them. The CDR3 extends over 18 amino acids. The CDR3 bases are TGTGCCAGCAGCCGCCTGGGTAGCAGGGGATATAGTAATTCACCCCTCCACTTT. Protein: CASSRLGSRGYSNSPLHF. The entire variable domain, with the rest obtained from reference TRBV5-4 and TRBJ1-6, is as follows: ETGVTQSPTHLIKTRGQQVTLRCSSQSGHNTVSWYQQALGQGPQFIFQYYREEENGRGNFPPRFSGLQFPNYSSELNVNALELDDSALYLCASSRLGSRGYSNSPLHFGNGTRLTVT.

The V gene is TRBV4-1, the J gene TRBJ1-1; D remains unclear. Trimming took off 1 base at V and 1 base at J, with 10 bases between the two ends. The CDR3 length is 15 residues. Per germline, CDR1 MGHRA and CDR2 YSYEKL. The CDR3, as DNA: TGCGCCAGCAGCCAAGCCAGAGGGCCGAACACTGAAGCTTTCTTT. Translating gives CASSQARGPNTEAFF.

The chain uses TRBV27 and TRBJ1-1; 8 bases line up with TRBD1. Germline trimming cut 2 bases from V and 4 bases from J; bases unmatched to any gene: 6. CDR3 size: 15 residues. Germline V lookup: CDR1 MNHEY, CDR2 SMNVEV (reference sequence). CDR3 sequence (DNA): TGTGCCAGCAGTTTACAGGGGGCAGGGGGCACTGAAGCTTTCTTT. This encodes CASSLQGAGGTEAFF.

The chain uses TRBV4-1 and TRBJ1-2, with 7 bases identical to TRBD1. Germline values: CDR1 MGHRA, CDR2 YSYEKL. The CDR3 is 14 residues long. V lost 4 bases, J lost 4 bases, and 6 bases stayed unmatched. The chain's CDR3 is CASSPQDRIYGYTF. The CDR3 DNA reads TGCGCCAGCAGCCCACAGGACAGGATCTATGGCTACACCTTC.

The chain recombines TRBV27 with TRBJ1-2; TRBD1 is a possible D gene (6 bases). Germline CDR1 reads MNHEY; CDR2 reads SMNVEV (reference sequence). The CDR3 runs 14 residues. Trimming took off 1 base at V and 5 bases at J, with 11 bases between the two ends. The CDR3 region is CASSLYRDTYGYTF. CDR3 coding DNA: TGTGCCAGCAGTTTATACCGGGACACGTATGGCTACACCTTC.

The chain is built from TRBV9 and TRBJ2-3; 8 bases line up with TRBD2. J lost 2 bases, V lost 2 bases, and 4 bases had no gene match. This CDR3 has 15 amino acids. Germline loops: CDR1 SGDLS, CDR2 YYNGEE. CDR3 sequence reads: CASSVGGGFTDTQYF. In DNA form, the CDR3 reads TGTGCCAGCAGCGTCGGGGGGGGCTTCACAGATACGCAGTATTTT.

The chain is built from TRBV5-6 and TRBJ1-2; no reliable D call. CDR1 is SGHDT and CDR2 is YYEEEE in the germline V gene. The CDR3 loop spans 11 amino acids. Trimming took 1 base from V and 8 from J, leaving 6 bases between them. CDR3 amino acids: CASSLRRGYTF. CDR3 bases: TGTGCCAGCAGCTTGAGACGCGGCTACACCTTC.

J is TRBJ2-5 and V is TRBV14; D perhaps matches TRBD1 (6 bases). The CDR3 extends over 15 amino acids. Trimming pared 5 bases from V and 5 bases from J, leaving 18 bases between. CDR1 is SGHDN and CDR2 is FVKESK in the germline V gene. CDR3 in amino acids: CASSTFRGSVETQYF. The CDR3 nucleotides read TGTGCCAGCAGCACCTTTAGGGGGTCTGTGGAGACCCAGTACTTC.

This sequence joins TRBV4-1 and TRBJ1-5; 7 bases are a match to TRBD1. In germline, CDR1 is MGHRA, CDR2 YSYEKL. The CDR3 covers 15 residues. V lost 4 bases, J lost 5 bases, and 8 bases stayed unmatched. The DNA for the CDR3 is TGCGCCAGCAGCCGCACGACAGGGCGGGATCAGCCCCAGCATTTT. This codes for CASSRTTGRDQPQHF.

The chain combines TRBV7-9 with TRBJ1-1; the D gene is possibly TRBD1 (6 bases). V was trimmed by 5 bases and J by 3 bases, leaving 16 bases between them. Per germline, CDR1 SEHNR and CDR2 FQNEAQ (reference sequence). CDR3 length: 15 residues. CDR3 loop: CASSKGGMLHTEAFF. The CDR3 DNA sequence: TGTGCCAGCAGCAAAGGGGGAATGTTGCACACTGAAGCTTTCTTT. Drawing the rest from reference TRBV7-9 and TRBJ1-1, the complete variable domain is DTGVSQNPRHKITKRGQNVTFRCDPISEHNRLYWYRQTLGQGPEFLTYFQNEAQLEKSRLLSDRFSAERPKGSFSTLEIQRTEQGDSAMYLCASSKGGMLHTEAFFGQGTRLTVV.

V is TRBV9 and J is TRBJ1-1; tentative D call: TRBD1 (6 bases). CDR3 length equals 13 residues. V was trimmed by 4 bases and J by 4 bases, leaving 11 bases between them. Germline V gene lookup returns CDR1 SGDLS and CDR2 YYNGEE. The CDR3 region has the DNA TGTGCCAGCAGCTTGGGGGGCGGCACTGAAGCTTTCTTT. It translates to CASSLGGGTEAFF.

The gene calls are TRBV27 and TRBJ1-2, with D maybe TRBD1 (6 bases). The CDR3 sequence is 15 residues long. Looked up from germline, CDR1 is MNHEY and CDR2 is SMNVEV (reference sequence). Trimming took 6 bases from V and 3 from J, leaving 17 bases between them. The CDR3 DNA sequence: TGTGCCAGCAGGATTACAGGGTTCAATGACTATGGCTACACCTTC. Protein: CASRITGFNDYGYTF.

The rearrangement joins TRBV10-3 to TRBJ2-1; D not resolved. With 10 bases removed from V and 5 bases from J, the gap between germline ends came to 15 bases. Per the germline V gene, CDR1 is ENHRY and CDR2 is SYGVKD. This CDR3 region has 13 residues. Written as DNA, the CDR3 is TGTGCCACCATCCGGGCTACCGACAATGAGCAGTTCTTC. Translated, it gives CATIRATDNEQFF.

The CDR3 is CASTIYETFEKLFF. Written as DNA, the CDR3 is TGTGCCAGCACAATTTACGAAACCTTTGAAAAACTGTTTTTT. The V gene is TRBV2, the J gene TRBJ1-4; D call uncertain. The CDR3 covers 14 residues. Trimming cost V 7 bases and J 7 bases, with 16 bases left between them. In germline, CDR1 is SNHLY, CDR2 FYNNEI.

This rearrangement joins TRBV7-9 to TRBJ1-2; 12 bases line up with TRBD1. This CDR3 has 15 amino acids. The V gene's germline CDR1 is SEHNR and CDR2 FQNEAQ (reference sequence). Unmatched junction bases numbered 9, after V lost 5 bases and J lost 8 bases. This CDR3 is CASSDPGQGARGYTF. The CDR3, as DNA: TGTGCCAGCAGCGACCCGGGACAGGGGGCGCGGGGCTACACCTTC.

J is TRBJ1-5 and V is TRBV6-1, with unresolved D. V was shortened by 2 bases and J by 3 bases, with 5 bases between the two germline ends. CDR1 and CDR2 from the germline V gene are MNHNS and SASEGT. This CDR3 has 13 residues. CDR3 coding DNA: TGTGCCAGCAGTGAAAGTTTCAATCAGCCCCAGCATTTT. This sequence encodes CASSESFNQPQHF.

As DNA, the CDR3 is TGCGCCAGCAGCCAAGTTTTGACAGGGGGATCCTACGAGCAGTACTTC. Its protein is CASSQVLTGGSYEQYF. This chain links TRBV4-1 with TRBJ2-7, with TRBD1 identical over 9 bases. The CDR3 length is 16 residues. Trimming removed 1 base from V and 1 base from J; junction bases left unmatched: 5. Germline CDR1 and CDR2: MGHRA and YSYEKL.

Only one count was recorded for this clone. The V call is TRBV7-7, the J call TRBJ2-5; 7 bases agree with TRBD2. This CDR3 is 13 amino acids long. Per germline, CDR1 SSHAT and CDR2 FNYEAQ (reference sequence). The ends lost 5 bases at V and 4 bases at J; junction bases unmatched: 4. The CDR3 here is CASSGGGAETQYF. The CDR3 DNA follows: TGTGCCAGCAGCGGGGGAGGGGCAGAGACCCAGTACTTC.

The chain combines TRBV11-2 with TRBJ2-1; TRBD2 matches 13 bases. J was trimmed by 9 bases and V by 2 bases; bases with no gene match: 16. There are 19 residues in the CDR3. Germline-derived CDR1 and CDR2 are SGHAT and FQNNGV. The CDR3 DNA sequence: TGTGCCAGCAGCTTAAGACTAGCGGGGGGAAGCCGCCTCGGGGGTGAGCAGTTCTTC. Its protein product is CASSLRLAGGSRLGGEQFF.

The V call is TRBV14, the J call TRBJ2-7, with 8 bases that match TRBD1. There are 14 residues in the CDR3. CDR1 is SGHDN, CDR2 FVKESK, per germline. The trim removed 2 bases at V and 7 bases at J, leaving 7 bases unmatched. The CDR3 nucleotides read TGTGCCAGCAGCCAATGGCAGGGGGCAGGTGAGCAGTACTTC. Protein sequence: CASSQWQGAGEQYF.

This rearrangement joins TRBV5-6 to TRBJ2-7; 9 nucleotides align to TRBD1. CDR1 and CDR2 from the germline V gene are SGHDT and YYEEEE. V was pared by 4 bases and J by 1 base, with 12 bases of the junction left unmatched. The length of the CDR3 is 17 residues. CDR3 loop: CASSGDRENLGSYEQYF. CDR3 in DNA: TGTGCCAGCAGCGGGGACAGGGAGAACCTAGGATCCTACGAGCAGTACTTC.

This clone was observed a single time. The chain couples TRBV19 to TRBJ2-1, with 12 bases aligning to TRBD2. The V gene's germline CDR1 is LNHDA and CDR2 SQIVND (reference sequence). With V trimmed by 6 bases and J by 4 bases, 4 bases remained unmatched. The CDR3 loop spans 15 amino acids. CDR3 coding DNA: TGTGCCAGTAGAAGACTAGCGGGGGTTTACAATGAGCAGTTCTTC. Protein product: CASRRLAGVYNEQFF.

The V call is TRBV14, the J call TRBJ1-1; 9 nucleotides line up with TRBD1. CDR1 and CDR2 (germline): SGHDN, FVKESK. This CDR3 has 15 residues. J lost 2 bases, V lost 4 bases, and 5 bases had no gene match. The CDR3 sequence: CASSRVTGGNTEAFF. The CDR3 DNA sequence: TGTGCCAGCAGCCGAGTAACAGGGGGCAACACTGAAGCTTTCTTT.

The J gene is TRBJ2-7, the V gene TRBV7-9; D remains ambiguous. The CDR3 is 11 residues long. Per the germline V gene, CDR1 is SEHNR and CDR2 is FQNEAQ (reference sequence). With 5 bases removed from V and 3 bases from J, the gap between germline ends came to 5 bases. CDR3 region: CASSARYEQYF. The CDR3, as DNA: TGTGCCAGCAGCGCCCGCTACGAGCAGTACTTC.